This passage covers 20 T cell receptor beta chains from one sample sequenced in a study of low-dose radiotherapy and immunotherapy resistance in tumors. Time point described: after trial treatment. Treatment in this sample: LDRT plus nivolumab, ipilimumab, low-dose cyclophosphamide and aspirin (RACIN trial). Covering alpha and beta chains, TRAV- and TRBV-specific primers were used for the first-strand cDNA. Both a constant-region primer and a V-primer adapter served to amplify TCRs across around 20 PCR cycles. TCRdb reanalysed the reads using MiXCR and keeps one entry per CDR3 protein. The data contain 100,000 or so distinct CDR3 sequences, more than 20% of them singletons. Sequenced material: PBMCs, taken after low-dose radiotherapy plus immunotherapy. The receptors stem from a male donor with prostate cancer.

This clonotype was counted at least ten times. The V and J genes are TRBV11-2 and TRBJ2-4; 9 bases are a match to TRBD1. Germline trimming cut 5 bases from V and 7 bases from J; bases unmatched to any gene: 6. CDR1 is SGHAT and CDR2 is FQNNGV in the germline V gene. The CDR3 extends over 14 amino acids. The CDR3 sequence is CASSTRTGANIQYF. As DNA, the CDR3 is TGTGCCAGCAGCACTCGGACAGGGGCGAACATTCAGTACTTC.

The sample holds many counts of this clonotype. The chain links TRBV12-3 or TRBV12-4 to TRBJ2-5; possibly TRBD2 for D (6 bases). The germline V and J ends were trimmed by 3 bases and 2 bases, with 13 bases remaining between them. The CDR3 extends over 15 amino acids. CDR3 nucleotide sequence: TGTGCCAGCAGTTTTGCGGCGGCGGGGCAAGAGACCCAGTACTTC. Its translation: CASSFAAAGQETQYF.

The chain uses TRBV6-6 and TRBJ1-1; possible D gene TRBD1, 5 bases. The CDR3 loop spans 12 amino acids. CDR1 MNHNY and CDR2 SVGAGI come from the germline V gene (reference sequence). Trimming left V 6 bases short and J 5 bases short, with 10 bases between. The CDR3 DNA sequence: TGTGCCAGCAGCCGGGACCAAACTGAAGCTTTCTTT. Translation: CASSRDQTEAFF.

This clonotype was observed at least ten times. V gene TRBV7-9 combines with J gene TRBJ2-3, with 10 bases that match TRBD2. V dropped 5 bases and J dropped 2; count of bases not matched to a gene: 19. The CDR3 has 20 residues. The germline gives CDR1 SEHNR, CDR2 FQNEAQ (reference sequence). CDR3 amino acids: CASSHEVLAGASSFTDTQYF. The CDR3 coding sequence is TGTGCCAGCAGCCACGAAGTTCTAGCGGGGGCCTCGAGCTTCACAGATACGCAGTATTTT.

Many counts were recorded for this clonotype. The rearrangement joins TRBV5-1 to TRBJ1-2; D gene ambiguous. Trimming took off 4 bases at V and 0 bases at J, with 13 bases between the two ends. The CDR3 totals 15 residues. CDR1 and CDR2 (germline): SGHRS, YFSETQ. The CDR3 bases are TGCGCCAGCAGCCAGCTGCCAGCCTCTAACTATGGCTACACCTTC. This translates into CASSQLPASNYGYTF.

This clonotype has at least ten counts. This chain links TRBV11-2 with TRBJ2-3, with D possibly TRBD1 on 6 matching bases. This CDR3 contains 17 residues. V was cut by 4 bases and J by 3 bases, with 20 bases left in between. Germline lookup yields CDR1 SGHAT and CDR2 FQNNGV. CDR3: CASSSHLAGEATDTQYF. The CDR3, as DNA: TGTGCCAGCAGCTCCCACCTGGCAGGGGAAGCAACAGATACGCAGTATTTT.

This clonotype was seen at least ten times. The CDR3 protein is CASSLFRGTPKEGVLAFQETQYF. In DNA, the CDR3 is TGTGCCAGCAGCCTATTCCGAGGGACACCCAAAGAAGGGGTCCTGGCCTTTCAAGAGACCCAGTACTTC. This chain connects TRBV3-1 to TRBJ2-5; tentatively, D is TRBD1 (6 bases). CDR1 and CDR2 (germline): LGHDT, YNNKEL (reference sequence). Trimming cost V 4 bases and J 2 bases, with 38 bases left between them. The CDR3 consists of 23 residues.

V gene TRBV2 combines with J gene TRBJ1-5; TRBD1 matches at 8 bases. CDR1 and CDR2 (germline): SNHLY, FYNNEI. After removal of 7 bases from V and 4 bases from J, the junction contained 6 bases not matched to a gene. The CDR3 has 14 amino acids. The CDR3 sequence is CASTQGAGNQPQHF. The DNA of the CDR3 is TGTGCCAGCACTCAGGGGGCCGGGAATCAGCCCCAGCATTTT.

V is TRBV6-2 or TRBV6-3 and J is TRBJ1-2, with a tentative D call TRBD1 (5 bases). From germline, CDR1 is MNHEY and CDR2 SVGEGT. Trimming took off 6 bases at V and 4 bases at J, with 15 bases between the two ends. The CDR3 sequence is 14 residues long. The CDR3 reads CASRTYGAFYGYTF. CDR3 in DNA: TGTGCCAGCAGGACCTACGGGGCTTTCTATGGCTACACCTTC.

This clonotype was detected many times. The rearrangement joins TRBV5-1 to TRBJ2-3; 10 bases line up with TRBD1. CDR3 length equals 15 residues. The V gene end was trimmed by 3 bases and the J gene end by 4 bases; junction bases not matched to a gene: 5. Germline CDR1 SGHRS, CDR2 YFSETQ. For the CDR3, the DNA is TGCGCCAGCAGCTGGGGGACAGGGGCCCCAGATACGCAGTATTTT. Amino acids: CASSWGTGAPDTQYF.

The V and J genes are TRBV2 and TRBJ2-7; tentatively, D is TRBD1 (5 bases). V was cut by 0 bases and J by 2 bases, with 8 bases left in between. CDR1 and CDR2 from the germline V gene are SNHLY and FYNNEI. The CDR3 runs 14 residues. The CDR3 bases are TGTGCCAGCAGTGAAGCGCGACAGCCCTACGAGCAGTACTTC. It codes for CASSEARQPYEQYF.

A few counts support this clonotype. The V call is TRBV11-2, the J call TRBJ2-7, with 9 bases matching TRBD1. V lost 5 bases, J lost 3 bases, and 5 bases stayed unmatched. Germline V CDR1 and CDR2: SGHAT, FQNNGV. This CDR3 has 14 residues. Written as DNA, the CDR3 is TGTGCCAGCAGCCTCGACAGGGGGGTCTACGAGCAGTACTTC. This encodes CASSLDRGVYEQYF.

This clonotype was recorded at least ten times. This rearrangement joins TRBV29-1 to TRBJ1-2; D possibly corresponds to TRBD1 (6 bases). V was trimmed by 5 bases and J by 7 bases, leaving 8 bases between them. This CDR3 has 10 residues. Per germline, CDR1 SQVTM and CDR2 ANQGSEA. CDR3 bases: TGCAGCGTTTTACAGGGTGGCTACACCTTC. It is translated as CSVLQGGYTF. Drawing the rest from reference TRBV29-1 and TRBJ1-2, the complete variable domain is SAVISQKPSRDICQRGTSLTIQCQVDSQVTMMFWYRQQPGQSLTLIATANQGSEATYESGFVIDKFPISRPNLTFSTLTVSNMSPEDSSIYLCSVLQGGYTFGSGTRLTVV.

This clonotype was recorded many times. The CDR3 DNA reads TGTGCCAGCACTACAGGGTTGCAGCCCCAGCATTTT. It codes for CASTTGLQPQHF. This chain links TRBV2 with TRBJ1-5; TRBD1 is a possible D gene (6 bases). The CDR3 runs 12 residues. The V end was cut by 7 bases, the J end by 7 bases, with 11 bases between. Germline-derived CDR1 and CDR2 are SNHLY and FYNNEI.

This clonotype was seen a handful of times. CDR3 residues: CSVARKIMNTEAFF. CDR3 nucleotides: TGCAGCGTGGCTAGAAAGATTATGAACACTGAAGCTTTCTTT. The chain uses TRBV29-1 and TRBJ1-1; no clear D. V lost 6 bases and J 0 bases, leaving 14 bases between the germline ends. The CDR3 spans 14 residues. Per the germline V gene, CDR1 is SQVTM and CDR2 is ANQGSEA.

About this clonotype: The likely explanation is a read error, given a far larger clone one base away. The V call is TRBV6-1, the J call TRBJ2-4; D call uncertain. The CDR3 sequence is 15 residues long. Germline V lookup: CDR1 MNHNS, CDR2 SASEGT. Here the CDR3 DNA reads TGTGCCCGCAGTGCCCAGATCGGCATTGGCAACATTCAGTACTTC. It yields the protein CARSAQIGIGNIQYF.

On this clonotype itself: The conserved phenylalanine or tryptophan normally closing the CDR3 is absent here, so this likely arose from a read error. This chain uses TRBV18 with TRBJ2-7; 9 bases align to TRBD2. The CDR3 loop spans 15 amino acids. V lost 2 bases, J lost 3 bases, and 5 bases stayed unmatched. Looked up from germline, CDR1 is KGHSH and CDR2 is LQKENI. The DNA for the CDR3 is TGTGCCAGCTCACCAGGGGCGGGGGGGAGCTACGAGCAGTACCTC. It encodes CASSPGAGGSYEQYL.

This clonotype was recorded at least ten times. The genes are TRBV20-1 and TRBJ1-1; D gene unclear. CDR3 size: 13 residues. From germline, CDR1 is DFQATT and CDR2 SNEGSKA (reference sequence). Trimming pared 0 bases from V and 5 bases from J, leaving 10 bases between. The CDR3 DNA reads TGCAGTGCTAGAGATCAAAGAAGGACTGAAGCTTTCTTT. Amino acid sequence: CSARDQRRTEAFF.

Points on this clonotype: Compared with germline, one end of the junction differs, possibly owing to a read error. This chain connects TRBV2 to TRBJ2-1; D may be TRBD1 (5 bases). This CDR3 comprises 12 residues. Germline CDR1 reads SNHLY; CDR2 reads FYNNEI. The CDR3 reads CASSAQGHEQLF. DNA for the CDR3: TGTGCCAGCAGCGCCCAGGGCCATGAGCAGCTCTTC.

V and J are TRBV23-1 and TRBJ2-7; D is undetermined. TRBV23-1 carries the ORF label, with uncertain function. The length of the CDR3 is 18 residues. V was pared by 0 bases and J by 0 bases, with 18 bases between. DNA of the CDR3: TGCGCCAGCAGTCAATCATTTGCGGAACAGCGTTACTCCTACGAGCAGTACTTC. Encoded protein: CASSQSFAEQRYSYEQYF.